The 7 T cell receptor beta chains listed next were all sequenced from one sample in a study of T cell responses to AZD1222 COVID-19 vaccine. The protocol was immunoSEQ multiplex PCR, while the TCRdb copy is restricted to in-frame clones and leaves out a portion. The table lists about 93,000 clones, around 92% of them singletons. The source was peripheral blood, collected on day 0 of MenACWY control vaccination. The receptors here all came from an adult in good health.

The chain combines TRBV6-5 with TRBJ1-5, with TRBD1 as a possible D gene (6 bases). Germline CDR1 reads MNHEY; CDR2 reads SVGAGI. This CDR3 contains 16 residues. Trimming shortened V by 0 bases and J by 6 bases, and 15 bases separated the two germline ends. The CDR3 loop is CASSYSEGGRGQPQHF. The DNA of the CDR3 is TGTGCCAGCAGTTACTCGGAGGGGGGTAGGGGTCAGCCCCAGCATTTT.

The J gene is TRBJ1-4, the V gene TRBV6-5; TRBD1 matches at 7 bases. There are 16 residues in the CDR3. The V and J ends lost 0 bases and 10 bases, in that order; junction bases with no gene match: 11. Germline assignment: CDR1 MNHEY and CDR2 SVGAGI. This CDR3 reads CASSYSGDSQLGKLFF. The CDR3, as DNA: TGTGCCAGCAGTTACTCGGGGGACAGCCAGTTGGGAAAACTGTTTTTT.

V and J are TRBV10-1 and TRBJ2-7, with D tentatively TRBD1 (5 bases). The germline gives CDR1 WNHNN, CDR2 SYGVQD (reference sequence). Trimming removed 6 bases at V and 2 bases at J, with 14 bases between. This CDR3 has 14 residues. This CDR3 is CASRSIDSPYEQYF. CDR3 sequence (DNA): TGCGCCAGCAGATCGATAGACAGCCCCTACGAGCAGTACTTC.

This chain uses TRBV19 with TRBJ1-1, with 8 bases matching TRBD1. CDR1 LNHDA and CDR2 SQIVND come from the germline V gene (reference sequence). The junction had 5 bases not matched to a gene; V was cut back by 5 bases and J by 6 bases. The CDR3 contains 13 residues. DNA of the CDR3: TGTGCCAGTAGTGGCCAGGGGGCCCCTGAAGCTTTCTTT. It translates to CASSGQGAPEAFF.

In this sample, this clone turned up once. The chain joins TRBV15 to TRBJ1-4; D is unresolved. V shed 1 base and J shed 3 bases, with 12 bases lying between them. The germline V gene encodes CDR1 LNHNV and CDR2 YYDKDF (reference sequence). CDR3 length equals 16 residues. The CDR3 loop reads CATSRGAAPPNEKLFF. CDR3 DNA sequence: TGTGCCACCAGCAGAGGGGCGGCGCCTCCTAATGAAAAACTGTTTTTT.

The CDR3 protein is CASSYYRGENYGYTF. The CDR3 bases are TGTGCCAGCAGCTATTACCGTGGGGAGAACTATGGCTACACCTTC. The chain employs TRBV5-4 and TRBJ1-2; D ambiguous. The CDR3 length is 15 residues. Germline V gives CDR1 SGHNT, CDR2 YYREEE (reference sequence). The V end lost 3 bases, the J end lost 2 bases, and 14 bases lay between the germline ends. Based on the CDR3 plus reference TRBV5-4 and TRBJ1-2, the full variable domain is ETGVTQSPTHLIKTRGQQVTLRCSSQSGHNTVSWYQQALGQGPQFIFQYYREEENGRGNFPPRFSGLQFPNYSSELNVNALELDDSALYLCASSYYRGENYGYTFGSGTRLTVV.

The chain carries TRBV5-4 and TRBJ2-2; 9 bases are a match to TRBD1. The CDR3 covers 16 residues. Trimming took 4 bases from V and 4 from J; bases not matched to a gene: 8. Germline CDR1 is SGHNT and CDR2 is YYREEE (reference sequence). DNA for the CDR3: TGTGCCAGCAGCACGGCTACAGGGGGCGGCACCGGGGAGCTGTTTTTT. This codes for CASSTATGGGTGELFF.